The 9 T cell receptor beta chains in this list originate from one sample, sequenced in a study of blood T cells in healthy people across ages. A second PCR, run for about 7 to 11 cycles, used a sample-barcoded 5' primer plus a J-beta primer mix. MiXCR, run by TCRdb on the 5' RACE reads, gives a single entry per CDR3 protein. The data contain around 870,000 distinct CDR3 sequences, 25% to 35% of them seen just once; the ten biggest clones take up around a sixth. The sequencing input was blood. The receptor set was obtained from an elderly woman in good health.

This clonotype appeared many times. This chain connects TRBV21-1 to TRBJ2-7; TRBD1 is the table's D call, not checked against the DNA. TRBV21-1 is listed as a pseudogene. The CDR3 runs 15 residues. Written as DNA, the CDR3 is TGTGCCAGCAGCACGATTTTAACAGGGGTGGACGAGCAGTACTTC. This translates into CASSTILTGVDEQYF.

This clonotype was observed at least ten times. One base away lies a much larger clone, so this may be a sequencing read error. The chain links TRBV7-2 to TRBJ2-5, with TRBD2 matching over 8 bases. V dropped 3 bases and J dropped 11; count of bases not matched to a gene: 11. CDR3 length: 14 residues. CDR1 SGHTA and CDR2 FQGNSA come from the germline V gene. The CDR3 is CASSFRGGNNEQYF. CDR3 in DNA: TGTGCCAGCAGCTTCCGGGGGGGAAACAATGAGCAGTACTTC.

The chain carries TRBV5-1 and TRBJ2-1, with TRBD1 matching over 9 bases. J lost 15 bases, V lost 0 bases, and 7 bases had no gene match. Per germline, CDR1 SGHRS and CDR2 YFSETQ. The CDR3 is 13 residues long. As DNA, the CDR3 is TGCGCCAGCAGCTTGGCCGGTACAGGGGGCCCGTTCTTC. Translating it yields CASSLAGTGGPFF.

The gene calls are TRBV7-2 and TRBJ2-7, with D tentatively TRBD1 (7 bases). Germline CDR1 and CDR2: SGHTA and FQGNSA. This CDR3 is 15 amino acids long. The V end lost 5 bases, the J end lost 3 bases, and 17 bases lay between the germline ends. CDR3 region: CASSPGGQILYEQYF. CDR3 in DNA: TGTGCCAGCAGCCCCGGGGGACAGATACTCTACGAGCAGTACTTC.

On this clonotype itself: A junction boundary mismatches the germline segment, possibly from a read error. The V gene is TRBV11-2, the J gene TRBJ2-5, with 10 bases lining up with TRBD2. Germline V gene data show CDR1 as SGHAT and CDR2 as FQNNGV. The CDR3 totals 15 residues. The CDR3 sequence: CVSSLAQRGGREQYF. In nucleotides, the CDR3 is TGTGTCAGCAGCTTAGCCCAGCGGGGGGGCCGTGAGCAGTACTTC.

This clonotype was counted a few times. A single base separates this from a much larger clone, so it may be a read error. CDR3 in DNA: TGTGCCAGCAGCTTACAGGGACAGGGTACCTACAATGAGCAGTACTTC. Translating it yields CASSLQGQGTYNEQYF. V gene TRBV7-2 combines with J gene TRBJ2-1, with 9 nucleotides matching TRBD1. Near its end, the DNA agrees better with TRBJ2-7, so the J call may be wrong. This CDR3 comprises 16 residues. Germline V CDR1 and CDR2: SGHTA, FQGNSA.

As to this clonotype: A read error is possible here, since a much larger clone lies one base away. This chain links TRBV29-1 with TRBJ2-3; D is unresolved. CDR3 length: 14 residues. The V end lost 6 bases, the J end lost 4 bases, and 17 bases lay between the germline ends. Germline assignment: CDR1 SQVTM and CDR2 ANQGSEA. In nucleotides, the CDR3 is TGCAGCGTCGGGCCCCGGCTTCGTCCAGATACGCAGTATTTT. It codes for CSVGPRLRPDTQYF.

This clonotype was observed at least ten times. The chain is built from TRBV20-1 and TRBJ1-5; D is perhaps TRBD1 (5 bases). V lost 1 base and J 2 bases, leaving 9 bases between the germline ends. In germline, CDR1 is DFQATT, CDR2 SNEGSKA (reference sequence). This CDR3 contains 14 residues. The CDR3 DNA is TGCAGTGCTAGAGGGACAAACCGCAATCAGCCCCAGCATTTT. It is translated as CSARGTNRNQPQHF.

CDR3 loop: CASSREPTDTQYF. Written as DNA, the CDR3 is TGTGCCAGCAGCCGTGAGCCCACAGATACGCAGTATTTT. The V call is TRBV7-9, the J call TRBJ2-3; D not certain. V lost 5 bases and J lost 2, with 8 bases in between. Looked up from germline, CDR1 is SEHNR and CDR2 is FQNEAQ (reference sequence). There are 13 residues in the CDR3.